A single sample is the source of the 29 T cell receptor beta chains below, sequenced in a study of blood T cell repertoires in COVID-19. TCRdb's copy holds only in-frame clones and misses some; the assay was immunoSEQ multiplex PCR. The sample lists approximately 120,000 clones, roughly four fifths occurring once. The sample comprised peripheral blood. Receptors were obtained from a man older than 75 with COVID-19, enrolled during active disease.

The V gene is TRBV4-1, the J gene TRBJ2-1; TRBD2 matches 12 bases. The germline V gene has CDR1 MGHRA and CDR2 YSYEKL. The CDR3 length is 15 residues. V shed 0 bases and J 10 bases; nucleotides not matched to a gene: 4. Here the CDR3 DNA reads TGCGCCAGCAGCCAAGAGGGACTAGCGGGCGAGGAGCAGTTCTTC. Translated, it gives CASSQEGLAGEEQFF.

Written as DNA, the CDR3 is TGCAGTGCTAGTAGCGGGAGAGGGGCAGATACGCAGTATTTT. Encoded protein: CSASSGRGADTQYF. This rearrangement joins TRBV20-1 to TRBJ2-3; TRBD2 matches at 9 bases. Germline values: CDR1 DFQATT, CDR2 SNEGSKA (reference sequence). The CDR3 loop spans 14 amino acids. The trim removed 3 bases at V and 4 bases at J, leaving 5 bases unmatched.

This sequence joins TRBV6-1 and TRBJ2-2; possible D gene TRBD2, 6 bases. There are 15 residues in the CDR3. The V end was cut by 3 bases, the J end by 3 bases, with 11 bases between. CDR1 is MNHNS, CDR2 SASEGT, per germline. The CDR3 region is CASSDAGTDTGELFF. The CDR3 bases are TGTGCCAGCAGTGACGCCGGGACTGACACCGGGGAGCTGTTTTTT.

The V and J genes are TRBV6-2 or TRBV6-3 and TRBJ1-2, with 7 bases fitting TRBD1. The CDR3 loop spans 16 amino acids. The germline V gene encodes CDR1 MNHEY and CDR2 SVGEGT. With 2 bases clipped from V and 8 bases from J, the junction kept 14 bases outside the gene matches. The CDR3 loop is CASSYPTGWLMRGYTF. CDR3 nucleotides: TGTGCCAGCAGTTACCCGACAGGGTGGCTGATGAGGGGCTACACCTTC.

The chain uses TRBV5-1 and TRBJ2-1, with D possibly matching TRBD2 (6 bases). V was cut by 0 bases and J by 8 bases, with 9 bases left in between. The germline gives CDR1 SGHRS, CDR2 YFSETQ. CDR3 size: 13 residues. The CDR3 reads CASSLAGRDEQFF. CDR3 coding DNA: TGCGCCAGCAGCTTGGCCGGGAGAGATGAGCAGTTCTTC.

The rearrangement joins TRBV2 to TRBJ1-3; 12 bases are shared with TRBD1. The CDR3 runs 15 residues. Per the germline V gene, CDR1 is SNHLY and CDR2 is FYNNEI. Trimming removed 5 bases from V and 5 bases from J; junction bases left unmatched: 4. CDR3: CASSTGTGGRNTIYF. The CDR3 nucleotides read TGTGCCAGCAGTACCGGGACAGGGGGCCGAAACACCATATATTTT.

The V call is TRBV11-1, the J call TRBJ2-7; D unresolved. Germline V gene sequence: CDR1 SGHAT, CDR2 FQDESV (reference sequence). The CDR3 has 14 amino acids. Trimming removed 0 bases from V and 0 bases from J, with 6 bases in between. The CDR3 sequence is CASSLALGSYEQYF. CDR3 in DNA: TGTGCCAGCAGCTTAGCTCTAGGCTCCTACGAGCAGTACTTC.

V usage is TRBV28 and J usage is TRBJ2-2, with 8 bases matching TRBD2. The CDR3 covers 15 residues. Germline CDR1 reads MDHEN; CDR2 reads SYDVKM. The J segment lost 3 bases and the V segment lost 6 bases, leaving 6 bases of the junction unmatched. As DNA, the CDR3 is TGTGCCAGCAGATCGGGACTAGTCGACACCGGGGAGCTGTTTTTT. This codes for CASRSGLVDTGELFF.

In its sample, this clone was seen once. V and J are TRBV4-1 and TRBJ1-2; the D gene is possibly TRBD1 (5 bases). V lost 1 base and J 3 bases, leaving 18 bases between the germline ends. Germline V lookup: CDR1 MGHRA, CDR2 YSYEKL. The CDR3 runs 17 residues. For the CDR3, the DNA is TGCGCCAGCAGCCAAGTTCGGACGAGGGCGGGGGACTATGGCTACACCTTC. Residues: CASSQVRTRAGDYGYTF.

This clone has just a few counts. CDR3 DNA: TGTGCCAGCAGCCTCATGGGGGCTGGCGCGCAAGAGACCCAGTACTTC. Its protein product is CASSLMGAGAQETQYF. The chain uses TRBV7-2 and TRBJ2-5; D perhaps matches TRBD1 (6 bases). CDR3 size: 16 residues. V was cut by 5 bases and J by 2 bases, with 18 bases left in between. The germline V gene encodes CDR1 SGHTA and CDR2 FQGNSA.

This clone came up a few times. The chain joins TRBV19 to TRBJ1-5, with 10 nucleotides matching TRBD1. The CDR3 has 17 residues. The junction had 12 bases not matched to a gene; V was cut back by 10 bases and J by 0 bases. The germline V gene has CDR1 LNHDA and CDR2 SQIVND (reference sequence). The CDR3 sequence: CATGGQGTPYSNQPQHF. The CDR3, as DNA: TGTGCCACGGGGGGACAGGGGACACCTTATAGCAATCAGCCCCAGCATTTT.

The V and J genes are TRBV7-9 and TRBJ2-5; possible D gene TRBD2, 5 bases. This CDR3 has 14 residues. CDR1 and CDR2 from the germline V gene are SEHNR and FQNEAQ (reference sequence). The V end was cut by 0 bases, the J end by 4 bases, with 9 bases between. CDR3 coding DNA: TGTGCCAGCAGCTTAGCGTACGAGGGAGAGACCCAGTACTTC. This gives the protein CASSLAYEGETQYF.

The chain couples TRBV28 to TRBJ2-7; 10 nucleotides agree with TRBD2. V shed 6 bases, J shed 3 bases, and the junction held 8 bases outside the gene matches. This CDR3 contains 15 residues. Germline CDR1 is MDHEN and CDR2 is SYDVKM. CDR3 sequence (DNA): TGTGCCAGCAGCAGGACTAGCGGAGGCCTCTACGAGCAGTACTTC. This sequence encodes CASSRTSGGLYEQYF.

The rearrangement joins TRBV3-1 (or the pseudogene TRBV3-2) to TRBJ1-2, with 8 bases identical to TRBD1. Trimming took 4 bases from V and 7 from J; bases not matched to a gene: 11. Per the germline V gene, CDR1 is LGHDT and CDR2 is YNNKEL (reference sequence). The CDR3 has 15 amino acids. This CDR3 reads CASSRGQGASGGYTF. CDR3 nucleotides: TGTGCCAGCAGCCGCGGACAGGGTGCCTCGGGTGGCTACACCTTC.

The genes are TRBV27 and TRBJ1-1; no clear D. The CDR3 sequence is 17 residues long. With 4 bases removed from V and 0 bases from J, the gap between germline ends came to 18 bases. CDR1 is MNHEY and CDR2 is SMNVEV in the germline V gene (reference sequence). CDR3 sequence (DNA): TGTGCCAGCAGTTCGGGGTCCTGGGAAGGTCTGAACACTGAAGCTTTCTTT. Protein sequence: CASSSGSWEGLNTEAFF.

This sequence joins TRBV7-9 and TRBJ2-1; 11 nucleotides align to TRBD2. The junction had 6 bases not matched to a gene; V was cut back by 4 bases and J by 7 bases. CDR1 SEHNR and CDR2 FQNEAQ come from the germline V gene (reference sequence). This CDR3 has 15 residues. The CDR3 nucleotides read TGTGCCAGCAGCTCGACTAGCGGGATAGGTAATGAGCAGTTCTTC. It yields the protein CASSSTSGIGNEQFF.

The CDR3 protein is CASRRHAEFVELFF. The CDR3 bases are TGTGCCAGCAGGAGACATGCAGAATTCGTGGAGCTGTTTTTT. The V call is TRBV6-7, the J call TRBJ2-2; D unclear. TRBV6-7 is designated an ORF whose function remains uncertain. With 6 bases removed from V and 10 bases from J, the gap between germline ends came to 18 bases. The CDR3 runs to 14 residues.

V is TRBV19 and J is TRBJ2-3, with D uncertain. Germline CDR1 and CDR2: LNHDA and SQIVND (reference sequence). This CDR3 comprises 14 residues. V lost 6 bases to trimming and J lost 6 bases, with 16 bases between them. The CDR3 here is CASSPLLGRDTQYF. The DNA for the CDR3 is TGTGCCAGTAGCCCCCTTCTTGGGCGCGATACGCAGTATTTT.

This clone was detected only a few times. The chain joins TRBV5-4 to TRBJ2-7; 8 nucleotides agree with TRBD2. Germline-derived CDR1 and CDR2 are SGHNT and YYREEE (reference sequence). J was trimmed by 2 bases and V by 0 bases; bases with no gene match: 4. The CDR3 length is 15 residues. CDR3 sequence: CASSLEPGRAYEQYF. CDR3 sequence (DNA): TGTGCCAGCAGCTTGGAACCCGGGAGGGCCTACGAGCAGTACTTC.

By share of the sample, this clone is large (0.1 to 1%). V is TRBV19 and J is TRBJ1-5; D remains ambiguous. V lost 1 base and J lost 4, with 5 bases in between. The length of the CDR3 is 13 residues. CDR1 and CDR2 (germline): LNHDA, SQIVND (reference sequence). CDR3 residues: CASSIAQNQPQHF. The DNA of the CDR3 is TGTGCCAGTAGTATAGCGCAGAATCAGCCCCAGCATTTT. The full variable domain, its missing parts supplied by reference TRBV19 and TRBJ1-5, is DGGITQSPKYLFRKEGQNVTLSCEQNLNHDAMYWYRQDPGQGLRLIYYSQIVNDFQKGDIAEGYSVSREKKESFPLTVTSAQKNPTAFYLCASSIAQNQPQHFGDGTRLSIL.

V and J are TRBV3-1 (or the pseudogene TRBV3-2) and TRBJ2-7; perhaps TRBD1 as D (5 bases). This CDR3 contains 16 residues. CDR1 and CDR2 (germline): LGHDT, YNNKEL (reference sequence). The V end lost 4 bases, the J end lost 0 bases, and 16 bases lay between the germline ends. The chain's CDR3 is CASSLTDSPDSYEQYF. The CDR3 DNA follows: TGTGCCAGCAGCCTGACAGACAGCCCCGACTCCTACGAGCAGTACTTC.

The chain is built from TRBV19 and TRBJ2-7; TRBD2 is a possible D gene (7 bases). The germline V gene has CDR1 LNHDA and CDR2 SQIVND (reference sequence). The germline V and J ends were trimmed by 5 bases and 0 bases, with 14 bases remaining between them. The CDR3 has 15 residues. This chain's CDR3 is CASSSHAGASYEQYF. DNA for the CDR3: TGTGCCAGTAGTTCCCACGCGGGGGCCTCCTACGAGCAGTACTTC.

This clone was picked up a small number of times. This chain links TRBV16 with TRBJ2-1; D may be TRBD1 (6 bases). This CDR3 has 12 residues. Germline CDR1 KGHSY, CDR2 FQNENV. V gave up 4 bases and J gave up 7 bases, with 8 bases separating them. The CDR3 loop reads CASSPGQNEQFF. In DNA, the CDR3 is TGTGCCAGCAGCCCCGGACAGAATGAGCAGTTCTTC.

The gene calls are TRBV29-1 and TRBJ2-3; D gene uncertain. Trimming pared 4 bases from V and 0 bases from J, leaving 5 bases between. This CDR3 region has 12 residues. CDR1 is SQVTM and CDR2 is ANQGSEA in the germline V gene. CDR3 nucleotide sequence: TGCAGCGTTGTCCCTAGCACAGATACGCAGTATTTT. Encoded protein: CSVVPSTDTQYF.

This chain joins TRBV4-1 and TRBJ2-3; 7 bases are a match to TRBD1. The CDR3 spans 14 residues. Germline-derived CDR1 and CDR2 are MGHRA and YSYEKL. The ends lost 4 bases at V and 2 bases at J; junction bases unmatched: 3. The CDR3 DNA reads TGCGCCAGCAGCCCAGACAGGGTCACAGATACGCAGTATTTT. As protein: CASSPDRVTDTQYF.

The rearrangement joins TRBV6-6 to TRBJ2-1, with D tentatively TRBD1 (5 bases). The germline V gene has CDR1 MNHNY and CDR2 SVGAGI (reference sequence). Trimming shortened V by 2 bases and J by 10 bases, and 12 bases separated the two germline ends. This CDR3 contains 13 residues. The CDR3 nucleotides are TGTGCCAGCAGTTACAGTCCCTCAGGGGAGCAGTTCTTC. This sequence encodes CASSYSPSGEQFF.

This clone was picked up a small number of times. The V gene is TRBV21-1, the J gene TRBJ2-7; the table calls TRBD2, which could not be checked here. TRBV21-1 has pseudogene status. This CDR3 is 15 amino acids long. CDR3 nucleotides: TGTGCCAGCAGCTTACAGCGGGCCTTCTCCTACGAGCAGTACTTC. Translation: CASSLQRAFSYEQYF.

V usage is TRBV19 and J usage is TRBJ1-4; 7 bases agree with TRBD1. V lost 3 bases, J lost 0 bases, and 1 base stayed unmatched. CDR1 is LNHDA, CDR2 SQIVND, per germline (reference sequence). The CDR3 has 15 amino acids. CDR3 amino acids: CASSMGTATNEKLFF. For the CDR3, the DNA is TGTGCCAGTAGTATGGGGACAGCAACTAATGAAAAACTGTTTTTT.

The chain is built from TRBV28 and TRBJ2-7; possible D gene TRBD1, 6 bases. Per germline, CDR1 MDHEN and CDR2 SYDVKM. Trimming removed 2 bases at V and 5 bases at J, with 16 bases between. The CDR3 runs 15 residues. As DNA, the CDR3 is TGTGCCAGCAGTTTACAGAGTGGGACACCCCACGAGCAGTACTTC. Its protein is CASSLQSGTPHEQYF.